This entry features one TCR beta chain sequence. The junction shows a germline mismatch at one end, possibly a read error. All donors participated as healthy donors of bone marrow. Amplification used 60 Vbeta primers and 13 Jbeta primers. Libraries were prepared by immunoSEQ multiplex PCR; TCRdb keeps only in-frame clonotypes and omits some of them. The repertoire holds roughly 130,000 clones, with about 66% as singletons. The source of the sample is a study of cytomegalovirus exposure and HLA in healthy donors. The length of the CDR3 is 17 residues. The germline V gene encodes CDR1 LGHNA and CDR2 YNFKEQ.

The V and J genes are TRBV4-2 and TRBJ1-1, with 9 bases matching TRBD1. This TCR was recovered from a young man in good health and CMV-seropositive. Material for sequencing was PBMCs. The CDR3 sequence is CASNQPTGGTLNTEAFF. The CDR3 DNA sequence: TGTGCCAGCAACCAACCGACAGGGGGGACCTTGAACACTGAAGCTTTCTTT.